A selection of T cell receptor beta chains follows, all from one sample in a study of T cells in Graves' hyperthyroidism and ophthalmopathy. TCRdb fed the multiplex PCR reads into MiXCR, producing one record per CDR3 protein. The sample records hundreds of thousands of distinct CDR3 sequences, about 15% being singletons. Sequencing used blood. Every receptor here comes from a woman aged 40 to 55 with Graves' ophthalmopathy. The CDR3 runs from the conserved cysteine through the conserved F or W. A D gene is named only where the DNA matches it firmly. Some rows mark clone size as missing; the rest say once, few, many or name a class of expanded clone.

V,D,size,J,DNA,CDR3
TRBV2,TRBD2,many,TRBJ2-3,TGTGCCAGTCTCGGGGCTAGCGGGATTATCACAGATACGCAGTATTTT,CASLGASGIITDTQYF
TRBV12-5,.,many,TRBJ2-7,TGTGCTAGTAGTGGACCGCTCGTCTACGAGCAGTACTTC,CASSGPLVYEQYF
TRBV11-2,TRBD1,few,TRBJ2-2,TGTGCCAGCAGGGGACAGGGGGCAACCGGGGAGCTGTTTTTT,CASRGQGATGELFF
TRBV6-2/TRBV6-3,TRBD2,.,TRBJ2-7,TGTGCCAGCATTACGGGAGGGTCAACCTACGAGCAGTACTTC,CASITGGSTYEQYF
TRBV7-9,.,many,TRBJ1-2,TGTGCCAGCAGCAACCGGGACTATGGCTACACCTTC,CASSNRDYGYTF
TRBV28,TRBD2,many,TRBJ2-7,TGTGCCAGCCGGCGGGAGCTCACCTACGAGCAGTACTTC,CASRRELTYEQYF
TRBV28,.,.,TRBJ2-3,TGTGCCAGCAACCAACAGGGAGGGTGGTTAGATACGCAGTATTTT,CASNQQGGWLDTQYF
TRBV20-1,.,many,TRBJ2-5,TGCAGTGCTAGAGTCAGCCCCCAAGAGACCCAGTACTTC,CSARVSPQETQYF
TRBV4-3,.,.,TRBJ1-1,TGCGCCAGCAGCCAAGATCACGATGTTTTGAGGCACAGCTATCGTCTGAACACTGAAGCTTTCTTT,CASSQDHDVLRHSYRLNTEAFF
TRBV5-1,TRBD1,many,TRBJ1-2,TGCGCCAGCAGCTCCGACAGGGACTTGGGCTATGGCTACACCTTC,CASSSDRDLGYGYTF
TRBV11-2,.,.,TRBJ2-7,TGTGCCAGCAGCTTAGAGGGCGGGGGCTTCGGGGAGCAGTACTTC,CASSLEGGGFGEQYF
TRBV27,.,many,TRBJ1-1,TGTGCCAGCAGTTACGTAACGGCACTTAAGACTGAAGCTTTCTTT,CASSYVTALKTEAFF
TRBV30,.,few,TRBJ1-6,TGTGCCTGGAGTGCGGGTTCACCCCTCCACTTT,CAWSAGSPLHF
TRBV2,TRBD1,many,TRBJ2-7,TGTGCCAGCGTGCAGGGGGCTAACTACGAGCAGTACTTC,CASVQGANYEQYF
TRBV7-8,TRBD2,many,TRBJ2-1,TGTGCCAGCAGCTTACTCGCGGGAGGAGCCCATGAGCAGTTCTTC,CASSLLAGGAHEQFF
TRBV12-5,TRBD1,many,TRBJ2-7,TGTGCTAGTGGTACCGGGACAGTGGAAGCCTACGAGCAGTACTTC,CASGTGTVEAYEQYF
TRBV10-3,.,.,TRBJ1-1,TGTGCCATCAGCTCCAGAGCGAACACTGAAGCTTTCTTT,CAISSRANTEAFF
TRBV12-3/TRBV12-4,TRBD2,many,TRBJ2-2,TGTGCCAGCAGCCTCTTTAGTCTAGCGGGGAACACCGGGGAGCTGTTTTTT,CASSLFSLAGNTGELFF
TRBV4-2,TRBD2,many,TRBJ2-7,TGTGCCAGCAGCCAAGATATGACTAGCGTCTACGAGCAGTACTTC,CASSQDMTSVYEQYF
TRBV3-1,.,many,TRBJ1-1,TGTGCCAGCAGCCGCACGCGAACTGAAGCTTTCTTT,CASSRTRTEAFF
TRBV28,.,many,TRBJ2-5,TGTGCCAGCGCCCCATCCTCCGGACCTCAAGAGACCCAGTACTTC,CASAPSSGPQETQYF
TRBV7-3,TRBD2,.,TRBJ2-7,TGTGCCAGCAGCCTACGTGGGGGGGCGAAGATAGCGGGAACCTACGAGCAGTACTTC,CASSLRGGAKIAGTYEQYF
TRBV7-3,TRBD2,.,TRBJ2-7,TGTGCCAGCAGCTTGTTAGCGGGAGGTAATTCGGAGCAGTACTTC,CASSLLAGGNSEQYF
TRBV19,.,many,TRBJ2-5,TGTGCCAGTAGTACAAACCGGGAGCAAGAGACCCAGTACTTC,CASSTNREQETQYF
TRBV6-2/TRBV6-3,TRBD1,many,TRBJ2-5,TGTGCCAGCAGTCCGGGACAGGGGCGGAGTAGGGAGACCCAGTACTTC,CASSPGQGRSRETQYF
TRBV6-5,.,many,TRBJ1-2,TGTGCCAGCAGTTACGGGTCAGAACGGCCTCGAGGCTACACCTTC,CASSYGSERPRGYTF
TRBV7-9,.,few,TRBJ2-7,TGTGCCAGCAGCTTAGACGGGACTCCCTACGAGCAGTACTTC,CASSLDGTPYEQYF
TRBV6-2/TRBV6-3,.,many,TRBJ1-1,TGTGCCAGCAGACAGTCCGAGAACACTGAAGCTTTCTTT,CASRQSENTEAFF
TRBV12-5,TRBD1,many,TRBJ1-5,TGTGCTAGTGGTTTGGGGACAGGGGTAGGGCAGCCCCAGCATTTT,CASGLGTGVGQPQHF
TRBV14,.,many,TRBJ1-1,TGTGCCAGCAGCCAAGTACAGGGTGCTGAAGCTTTCTTT,CASSQVQGAEAFF
TRBV12-3/TRBV12-4,TRBD1,many,TRBJ2-7,TGTGCCAGCAGTTTTGACAGGGCGGAAGAGCAGTACTTC,CASSFDRAEEQYF
TRBV15,.,many,TRBJ1-5,TGTGCCACCAGCAAGACAGATAGCAATCAGCCCCAGCATTTT,CATSKTDSNQPQHF
TRBV12-3/TRBV12-4,.,few,TRBJ2-2,TGTGCCACTTTGATGGGGGGCACCGGGGAGCTGTTTTTT,CATLMGGTGELFF
TRBV4-1,TRBD2,few,TRBJ2-5,TGCGCCAGCAGCCAAGTCACTAGCGGGGCTCAGGAGACCCAGTACTTC,CASSQVTSGAQETQYF
TRBV10-3,.,.,TRBJ1-1,TGTGCCATCAGTGAAACTTTAAACACTGAAGCTTTCTTT,CAISETLNTEAFF
TRBV5-4,.,many,TRBJ1-5,TGTGCCAGCAGCTTGGCGGGGGTAGATCAGCCCCAGCATTTT,CASSLAGVDQPQHF
TRBV20-1,.,few,TRBJ2-2,TGCAGTGCGAGGCGTTCCACCGGGGAGCTGTTTTTT,CSARRSTGELFF
TRBV5-1,TRBD2,many,TRBJ2-7,TGCGCCAGCAGCTTGTCAGCGGGAGGGCCCTACGAGCAGTACTTC,CASSLSAGGPYEQYF
TRBV11-2,TRBD1,many,TRBJ1-2,TGTGCCAGCAGCACAGGGGGCCACTATGGCTACACCTTC,CASSTGGHYGYTF
TRBV6-2/TRBV6-3,.,.,TRBJ1-1,TGTGCCAGCAGTCTACGGGTTAATGAAGCTTTCTTT,CASSLRVNEAFF
TRBV2,TRBD1,many,TRBJ1-3,TGTGCCAGCAGTGAAGTACAGGGGACCTCTGGAAACACCATATATTTT,CASSEVQGTSGNTIYF
TRBV20-1,.,many,TRBJ2-7,TGCAGTGCTAGCCCTCTAGCGCATCACTACGAGCAGTACTTC,CSASPLAHHYEQYF
TRBV28,TRBD2,few,TRBJ2-7,TGTGCCAGCAGCTTCAAACGGGCTAGCGGTGCCTACGAGCAGTACTTC,CASSFKRASGAYEQYF